This is a list of T cell receptor beta chains from one sample in a study of immune evolution from preneoplasia to lung adenocarcinoma. The assay was immunoSEQ multiplex PCR, and TCRdb's table has in-frame clones only and misses some. Of about 10,000 clones in the sample, roughly 85% were seen once. The specimen was FFPE invasive lung adenocarcinoma tissue. Source of these receptors: a person aged 65 to 85 with invasive lung adenocarcinoma. Both conserved end residues are part of each CDR3. The order of the fields is D gene, V gene, J gene, clone size, CDR3 protein, CDR3 DNA. The D gene is left open where the match is weak. Clone sizes are given selectively: once, few, many, or a class where the clone is expanded.

D gene: TRBD1
V gene: TRBV5-6
J gene: TRBJ1-2
clone size: -
CDR3 protein: CASSAGQGSKAYGYTF
CDR3 DNA: TGTGCCAGCAGCGCCGGACAGGGGTCGAAGGCTTATGGCTACACCTTC

D gene: -
V gene: TRBV7-8
J gene: TRBJ1-1
clone size: -
CDR3 protein: CASSLGGRGNTEAFF
CDR3 DNA: TGTGCCAGCAGCTTAGGCGGCAGGGGGAACACTGAAGCTTTCTTT

D gene: TRBD2
V gene: TRBV5-1
J gene: TRBJ2-3
clone size: -
CDR3 protein: CASSLLAGGSSSTDTQYF
CDR3 DNA: TGCGCCAGCAGCCTGCTAGCGGGGGGTTCCTCTAGCACAGATACGCAGTATTTT

D gene: TRBD2
V gene: TRBV6-5
J gene: TRBJ2-7
clone size: -
CDR3 protein: CASSFTGTSGYEQYF
CDR3 DNA: TGTGCCAGCAGTTTCACTGGGACTAGCGGGTACGAGCAGTACTTC

D gene: -
V gene: TRBV11-2
J gene: TRBJ2-5
clone size: -
CDR3 protein: CASSLDLSARATTQYF
CDR3 DNA: TGTGCCAGCAGCTTAGATCTGTCCGCCCGGGCGACGACCCAGTACTTC

D gene: -
V gene: TRBV28
J gene: TRBJ1-2
clone size: -
CDR3 protein: CASTHRYGYTF
CDR3 DNA: TGTGCCAGCACTCACAGATATGGCTACACCTTC

D gene: TRBD2
V gene: TRBV28
J gene: TRBJ2-7
clone size: -
CDR3 protein: CASSSRRILAGGRYEQYF
CDR3 DNA: TGTGCCAGCAGTTCGCGCCGAATACTAGCGGGAGGTCGGTACGAGCAGTACTTC

D gene: -
V gene: TRBV29-1
J gene: TRBJ2-7
clone size: -
CDR3 protein: CSVLPTGTNYEQYF
CDR3 DNA: TGCAGCGTTCTACCTACCGGGACAAATTACGAGCAGTACTTC

D gene: TRBD1
V gene: TRBV2
J gene: TRBJ1-2
clone size: -
CDR3 protein: CASRPPQGDNYGYTF
CDR3 DNA: TGTGCCAGCAGGCCCCCCCAGGGGGACAACTATGGCTACACCTTC

D gene: TRBD1
V gene: TRBV29-1
J gene: TRBJ2-7
clone size: few
CDR3 protein: CSVRDSSGEQYF
CDR3 DNA: TGCAGCGTACGGGACAGTTCGGGCGAGCAGTACTTC

D gene: TRBD1
V gene: TRBV5-6
J gene: TRBJ1-1
clone size: once
CDR3 protein: CASSLGIDRVGTEAFF
CDR3 DNA: TGTGCCAGCAGCCTCGGGATCGACAGGGTGGGCACTGAAGCTTTCTTT

D gene: -
V gene: TRBV2
J gene: TRBJ2-1
clone size: -
CDR3 protein: CASGRDGNNEQFF
CDR3 DNA: TGTGCCAGCGGCCGGGACGGGAACAATGAGCAGTTCTTC

D gene: TRBD1
V gene: TRBV29-1
J gene: TRBJ1-2
clone size: -
CDR3 protein: CSVAGDSPTGYTF
CDR3 DNA: TGCAGCGTTGCTGGGGACAGTCCAACAGGCTACACCTTC

D gene: TRBD2
V gene: TRBV18
J gene: TRBJ2-7
clone size: -
CDR3 protein: CASSRGGADSYEQYF
CDR3 DNA: TGTGCCAGCTCCCGGGGGGGGGCAGACTCCTACGAGCAGTACTTC

D gene: -
V gene: TRBV2
J gene: TRBJ2-1
clone size: -
CDR3 protein: CASSLSGVNNEQFF
CDR3 DNA: TGTGCCAGCAGTCTTTCCGGAGTGAACAATGAGCAGTTCTTC

D gene: -
V gene: TRBV18
J gene: TRBJ1-2
clone size: -
CDR3 protein: CASSPLPGANYGYTF
CDR3 DNA: TGTGCCAGCTCACCACTCCCGGGAGCTAACTATGGCTACACCTTC

D gene: TRBD2
V gene: TRBV6-5
J gene: TRBJ2-7
clone size: large
CDR3 protein: CASSQLAGAYEQYF
CDR3 DNA: TGTGCCAGCAGTCAACTAGCGGGGGCCTACGAGCAGTACTTC

D gene: -
V gene: TRBV7-9
J gene: TRBJ2-7
clone size: -
CDR3 protein: CASSPSDGDIYEQYF
CDR3 DNA: TGTGCCAGCAGCCCTAGTGACGGGGACATTTACGAGCAGTACTTC

D gene: TRBD2
V gene: TRBV20-1
J gene: TRBJ2-1
clone size: -
CDR3 protein: CGVSGRNEQFF
CDR3 DNA: TGCGGAGTTAGCGGGAGAAATGAGCAGTTCTTC

D gene: TRBD1
V gene: TRBV5-5
J gene: TRBJ2-7
clone size: -
CDR3 protein: CASSYGQGMSSYEQYF
CDR3 DNA: TGTGCCAGCTCTTACGGACAGGGGATGAGCTCCTACGAGCAGTACTTC

D gene: -
V gene: TRBV7-8
J gene: TRBJ1-2
clone size: -
CDR3 protein: CASSTDGQFGYTF
CDR3 DNA: TGTGCCAGCAGCACAGACGGACAGTTTGGCTACACCTTC

D gene: -
V gene: TRBV7-9
J gene: TRBJ2-7
clone size: -
CDR3 protein: CASSLDRQGSYEQYF
CDR3 DNA: TGTGCCAGCAGCTTAGATCGGCAGGGGAGTTACGAGCAGTACTTC

D gene: TRBD2
V gene: TRBV11-3
J gene: TRBJ2-1
clone size: -
CDR3 protein: CASSLGTSGLDEQFF
CDR3 DNA: TGTGCCAGCAGCTTAGGGACTAGCGGTTTGGATGAGCAGTTCTTC

D gene: TRBD2
V gene: TRBV11-2
J gene: TRBJ2-1
clone size: few
CDR3 protein: CASSPSGTSSDNEQFF
CDR3 DNA: TGTGCCAGCAGCCCTAGTGGGACTAGCTCGGACAATGAGCAGTTCTTC

D gene: -
V gene: TRBV6-1
J gene: TRBJ1-2
clone size: -
CDR3 protein: CASSEQGQEGYTF
CDR3 DNA: TGTGCCAGCAGTGAACAGGGGCAGGAAGGCTACACCTTC

D gene: TRBD1
V gene: TRBV4-1
J gene: TRBJ2-2
clone size: -
CDR3 protein: CASSLRQGAGIGELFF
CDR3 DNA: TGCGCCAGCAGCCTACGACAGGGGGCTGGTATCGGGGAGCTGTTTTTT

D gene: -
V gene: TRBV6-5
J gene: TRBJ2-7
clone size: -
CDR3 protein: CASSYSPGGTYEQYF
CDR3 DNA: TGTGCCAGCAGTTACTCACCAGGAGGTACCTACGAGCAGTACTTC

D gene: TRBD1
V gene: TRBV30
J gene: TRBJ1-5
clone size: few
CDR3 protein: CAWIMDRGRQPQHF
CDR3 DNA: TGTGCCTGGATCATGGACAGGGGGCGTCAGCCCCAGCATTTT

D gene: -
V gene: TRBV7-8
J gene: TRBJ2-7
clone size: -
CDR3 protein: CASSLDYEQYF
CDR3 DNA: TGTGCCAGCAGCCTGGACTACGAGCAGTACTTC

D gene: -
V gene: TRBV4-2
J gene: TRBJ2-7
clone size: -
CDR3 protein: CASSQDRLSLNEQYF
CDR3 DNA: TGTGCCAGCAGCCAAGATAGGCTGAGCCTAAACGAGCAGTACTTC

D gene: TRBD1
V gene: TRBV7-8
J gene: TRBJ1-5
clone size: -
CDR3 protein: CASSIDRVDQPQHF
CDR3 DNA: TGTGCCAGCAGCATCGACAGGGTGGATCAGCCCCAGCATTTT

D gene: -
V gene: TRBV4-1
J gene: TRBJ2-1
clone size: -
CDR3 protein: CASSLEGRPLYNEQFF
CDR3 DNA: TGCGCCAGCAGCCTCGAGGGGCGTCCCCTTTACAATGAGCAGTTCTTC

D gene: -
V gene: TRBV11-2
J gene: TRBJ2-7
clone size: -
CDR3 protein: CASSLDHLAYSSYEQYF
CDR3 DNA: TGTGCCAGCAGCTTAGACCACCTAGCGTACAGCTCCTACGAGCAGTACTTC

D gene: -
V gene: TRBV27
J gene: TRBJ1-1
clone size: -
CDR3 protein: CASSFHGGSFGTEAFF
CDR3 DNA: TGTGCCAGCAGTTTTCACGGGGGGAGCTTCGGCACTGAAGCTTTCTTT

D gene: -
V gene: TRBV25-1
J gene: TRBJ1-4
clone size: once
CDR3 protein: CASSEMGGQGEKLFF
CDR3 DNA: TGTGCCAGCAGTGAAATGGGGGGTCAGGGAGAAAAACTGTTTTTT

D gene: -
V gene: TRBV30
J gene: TRBJ1-2
clone size: -
CDR3 protein: CAWRTAGGYGYGYTF
CDR3 DNA: TGTGCCTGGAGGACCGCCGGTGGTTACGGCTATGGCTACACCTTC

D gene: -
V gene: TRBV5-6
J gene: TRBJ1-4
clone size: -
CDR3 protein: CASIPWGHNEKLFF
CDR3 DNA: TGTGCCAGCATCCCATGGGGACATAATGAAAAACTGTTTTTT

D gene: TRBD2
V gene: TRBV2
J gene: TRBJ2-7
clone size: -
CDR3 protein: CASRTSGSYEQYF
CDR3 DNA: TGTGCCAGCCGGACTAGCGGGAGCTACGAGCAGTACTTC

D gene: -
V gene: TRBV9
J gene: TRBJ1-1
clone size: few
CDR3 protein: CASSVGTSTSTEAFF
CDR3 DNA: TGTGCCAGCAGCGTTGGGACATCAACGAGCACTGAAGCTTTCTTT

D gene: -
V gene: TRBV6-4
J gene: TRBJ1-4
clone size: -
CDR3 protein: CASSANGQRGTNEKLFF
CDR3 DNA: TGTGCCAGCAGTGCCAATGGACAGCGTGGAACTAATGAAAAACTGTTTTTT

D gene: -
V gene: TRBV2
J gene: TRBJ1-5
clone size: -
CDR3 protein: CASSETWQPRAQHF
CDR3 DNA: TGTGCCAGCAGTGAAACTTGGCAGCCAAGGGCCCAGCATTTT

D gene: -
V gene: TRBV2
J gene: TRBJ2-7
clone size: -
CDR3 protein: CASTLSIQTYEQYF
CDR3 DNA: TGTGCCAGCACTCTCTCAATACAGACCTACGAGCAGTACTTC

D gene: -
V gene: TRBV30
J gene: TRBJ2-7
clone size: -
CDR3 protein: CAWSTDRLESYEQYF
CDR3 DNA: TGTGCCTGGAGTACCGACAGGTTGGAGTCCTACGAGCAGTACTTC

D gene: TRBD2
V gene: TRBV23-1
J gene: TRBJ2-7
clone size: -
CDR3 protein: CASSKTAGGDEAYEQYF
CDR3 DNA: TGCGCCAGCAGTAAGACGGCGGGAGGGGATGAAGCCTACGAGCAGTACTTC

D gene: -
V gene: TRBV6-5
J gene: TRBJ1-2
clone size: -
CDR3 protein: CASRPPTSYNYGYTF
CDR3 DNA: TGTGCCAGCAGACCTCCTACATCCTACAACTATGGCTACACCTTC

D gene: TRBD1
V gene: TRBV19
J gene: TRBJ1-1
clone size: -
CDR3 protein: CASSIIVTGATEAFF
CDR3 DNA: TGTGCCAGTAGTATCATCGTCACAGGGGCCACTGAAGCTTTCTTT

D gene: -
V gene: TRBV11-2
J gene: TRBJ1-1
clone size: -
CDR3 protein: CASSLVGRANTEAFF
CDR3 DNA: TGTGCCAGCAGCTTAGTCGGCAGGGCGAACACTGAAGCTTTCTTT

D gene: TRBD1
V gene: TRBV15
J gene: TRBJ2-3
clone size: -
CDR3 protein: CATSIRDRGTDTQYF
CDR3 DNA: TGTGCCACCAGCATCCGGGACAGGGGCACAGATACGCAGTATTTT